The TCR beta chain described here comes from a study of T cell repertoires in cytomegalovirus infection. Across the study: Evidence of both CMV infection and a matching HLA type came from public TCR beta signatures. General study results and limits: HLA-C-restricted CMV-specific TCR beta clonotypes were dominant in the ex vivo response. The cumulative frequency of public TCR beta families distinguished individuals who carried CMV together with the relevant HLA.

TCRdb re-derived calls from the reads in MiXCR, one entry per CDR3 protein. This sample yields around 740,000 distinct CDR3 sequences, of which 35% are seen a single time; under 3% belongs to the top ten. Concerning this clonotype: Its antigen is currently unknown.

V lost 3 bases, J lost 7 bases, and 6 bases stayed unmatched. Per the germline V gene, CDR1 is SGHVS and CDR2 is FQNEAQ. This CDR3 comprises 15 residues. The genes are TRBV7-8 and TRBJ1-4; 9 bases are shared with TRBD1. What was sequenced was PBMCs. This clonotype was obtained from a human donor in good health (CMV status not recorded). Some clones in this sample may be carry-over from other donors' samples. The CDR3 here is CASSLHRDRVEKLFF. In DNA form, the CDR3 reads TGTGCCAGCAGCTTGCACCGGGACAGGGTTGAAAAACTGTTTTTT.